Following are 22 T cell receptor beta chains from one sample sequenced in a study of blood T cell repertoires in COVID-19. Measured with immunoSEQ multiplex PCR; TCRdb has only the in-frame clones, and not every one. Here the sample spans 170,000 or so clones, about 86% being singletons. Sequenced material: peripheral blood. The receptor source for this set is a man aged 50 to 59 with active or convalescent COVID-19.

The chain couples TRBV6-2 or TRBV6-3 to TRBJ2-5; D is perhaps TRBD1 (5 bases). Per germline, CDR1 MNHEY and CDR2 SVGEGT. The CDR3 is 15 residues long. Between the trimmed V and J ends, which lost 3 bases and 1 base, there was a span of 12 bases. The DNA for the CDR3 is TGTGCCAGCAGTTATTTTAGGGGCGGCCAAGAGACCCAGTACTTC. This codes for CASSYFRGGQETQYF.

CDR3: CASSQGQGGPQPQHF. CDR3 in DNA: TGTGCCAGCAGCCAAGGGCAGGGTGGTCCCCAGCCCCAGCATTTT. The chain carries TRBV3-1 (or the pseudogene TRBV3-2) and TRBJ1-5; weak D call: TRBD1 (5 bases). This CDR3 has 15 amino acids. The V gene lost 1 base and the J gene lost 7 bases, with 14 bases spanning the gap. Germline V CDR1 and CDR2: LGHDT, YNNKEL (reference sequence).

The V gene is TRBV6-5, the J gene TRBJ1-6; unclear D gene. This CDR3 is 13 amino acids long. The germline V gene encodes CDR1 MNHEY and CDR2 SVGAGI. Trimming took 6 bases from V and 7 from J, leaving 10 bases between them. The DNA of the CDR3 is TGTGCCAGCAGGAGACACTGGAATTCACCCCTCCACTTT. It codes for CASRRHWNSPLHF.

This chain connects TRBV6-5 to TRBJ2-2, with TRBD1 identical over 10 bases. V dropped 6 bases and J dropped 3; count of bases not matched to a gene: 4. CDR3 length equals 15 residues. Germline CDR1 and CDR2: MNHEY and SVGAGI. The CDR3 DNA is TGTGCCAGCAGGGGGGACAGGGGAGACACCGGGGAGCTGTTTTTT. Residues: CASRGDRGDTGELFF.

The CDR3 sequence is CASSDRDQPQHF. The CDR3 DNA sequence: TGTGCCAGCAGCGACAGGGATCAGCCCCAGCATTTT. The chain is built from TRBV6-2 or TRBV6-3 and TRBJ1-5; 7 nucleotides match TRBD1. The CDR3 loop spans 12 amino acids. V shed 6 bases, J shed 5 bases, and the junction held 1 base outside the gene matches. Germline V gene lookup returns CDR1 MNHEY and CDR2 SVGEGT.

V and J are TRBV4-1 and TRBJ1-1; 7 bases agree with TRBD1. The CDR3 has 12 amino acids. The germline V gene has CDR1 MGHRA and CDR2 YSYEKL. V was clipped by 6 bases and J by 7 bases; unmatched bases: 5. The CDR3 coding sequence is TGCGCCAGCAGACAGGGGAAAGGTGAAGCTTTCTTT. Residues: CASRQGKGEAFF.

The rearrangement links TRBV15 to TRBJ1-5; D remains ambiguous. V lost 2 bases, J lost 4 bases, and 9 bases lay in between. This CDR3 is 14 amino acids long. Per the germline V gene, CDR1 is LNHNV and CDR2 is YYDKDF (reference sequence). The CDR3 spells CATSRPSGNQPQHF. The CDR3 DNA sequence: TGTGCCACCAGCAGACCTAGTGGGAATCAGCCCCAGCATTTT.

In regard to this clone: Different DNA sequences within this sample yield the same CDR3. CDR3 bases: TGCAGCGTGGGACAGGGACAAGAGACCCAGTACTTC. Its translation is CSVGQGQETQYF. V usage is TRBV29-1 and J usage is TRBJ2-5, with TRBD1 matching 9 bases. This CDR3 comprises 12 residues. The V segment lost 6 bases and the J segment 2 bases; nucleotides outside the gene matches: 1. Germline V gene sequence: CDR1 SQVTM, CDR2 ANQGSEA.

The V call is TRBV5-4, the J call TRBJ2-7; a weak D match, TRBD2 (6 bases). Trimming left V 4 bases short and J 2 bases short, with 13 bases between. CDR3 length equals 14 residues. Germline CDR1 reads SGHNT; CDR2 reads YYREEE (reference sequence). Here the CDR3 reads CASSLKGGTYEQYF. DNA for the CDR3: TGTGCCAGCAGCCTAAAGGGAGGTACCTACGAGCAGTACTTC.

The CDR3 DNA sequence: TGTGCCAGCTCACTACAGGGACAGGGGCCTTCACCCCTCCACTTT. Translating gives CASSLQGQGPSPLHF. The chain is built from TRBV18 and TRBJ1-6; 10 positions agree with TRBD1. The germline V gene has CDR1 KGHSH and CDR2 LQKENI. The ends lost 4 bases at V and 9 bases at J; junction bases unmatched: 6. This CDR3 has 15 amino acids.

The count of this clone is one. The J gene is TRBJ2-2, the V gene TRBV24-1; D is uncertain. V was clipped by 9 bases and J by 3 bases, with 7 bases between them. CDR1 is KGHDR and CDR2 is SFDVKD in the germline V gene. The CDR3 runs 12 residues. CDR3 sequence (DNA): TGTGCCACCCAACCAGACACCGGGGAGCTGTTTTTT. As protein: CATQPDTGELFF.

This chain uses TRBV6-5 with TRBJ1-3, with 9 bases that match TRBD1. Looked up from germline, CDR1 is MNHEY and CDR2 is SVGAGI. This CDR3 region has 15 residues. V dropped 6 bases and J dropped 0; count of bases not matched to a gene: 3. Here the CDR3 reads CASRLTGGSGNTIYF. Written as DNA, the CDR3 is TGTGCCAGCAGGTTGACAGGGGGCTCTGGAAACACCATATATTTT.

The J gene is TRBJ2-2, the V gene TRBV4-3, with 7 bases that match TRBD2. Per germline, CDR1 LGHNA and CDR2 YSLEER. Trimming took 2 bases from V and 4 from J; bases not matched to a gene: 7. This CDR3 comprises 16 residues. The CDR3, as DNA: TGCGCCAGCAGCCAAATTTGGGGGGAGGGCACCGGGGAGCTGTTTTTT. It is translated as CASSQIWGEGTGELFF.

The CDR3 DNA follows: TGTGCCAGCAGTTGGGGGCACAATCAGCCCCAGCATTTT. Protein sequence: CASSWGHNQPQHF. V gene TRBV6-5 combines with J gene TRBJ1-5, with a tentative D call TRBD1 (6 bases). Looked up from germline, CDR1 is MNHEY and CDR2 is SVGAGI. The CDR3 consists of 13 residues. The V and J ends lost 4 bases and 3 bases respectively, with 7 bases between them.

The rearrangement joins TRBV11-3 to TRBJ1-3, with 8 bases fitting TRBD1. Losses at the gene ends were 5 bases for V and 0 bases for J; bases not matched to a gene: 6. CDR1 is SGHNT and CDR2 is YENEEA in the germline V gene. The CDR3 runs to 16 residues. In nucleotides, the CDR3 is TGTGCCAGCAGCAAGGGACAGGAGGTCTCTGGAAACACCATATATTTT. Translation gives CASSKGQEVSGNTIYF.

The J gene is TRBJ2-3, the V gene TRBV24-1; 7 nucleotides match TRBD1. The germline gives CDR1 KGHDR, CDR2 SFDVKD. The V and J ends lost 2 bases and 4 bases, in that order; junction bases with no gene match: 2. The CDR3 sequence is 14 residues long. CDR3 protein: CATSDWDRSDTQYF. For the CDR3, the DNA is TGTGCCACCAGTGATTGGGACAGATCAGATACGCAGTATTTT.

This chain links TRBV21-1 with TRBJ1-1; TRBD1, as called in the table, went unchecked against the DNA. TRBV21-1 is a documented pseudogene. The CDR3 consists of 13 residues. This CDR3 is CASNEQGVTEAFF. The CDR3 DNA sequence: TGTGCCAGCAACGAACAGGGAGTGACTGAAGCTTTCTTT.

The V call is TRBV7-8, the J call TRBJ1-1; tentative D call: TRBD1 (6 bases). Deletions cut 0 bases from V and 7 bases from J, with 15 bases between. Germline V gene lookup returns CDR1 SGHVS and CDR2 FQNEAQ. This CDR3 contains 15 residues. The CDR3 region has the DNA TGTGCCAGCAGCTTAGCCGCAGGGGCCAAGGGTGAAGCTTTCTTT. Its translation: CASSLAAGAKGEAFF.

This clone came up once. The chain links TRBV5-1 to TRBJ2-1; 7 bases match TRBD1. The CDR3 loop spans 15 amino acids. With V trimmed by 0 bases and J by 4 bases, 4 bases remained unmatched. Germline CDR1 reads SGHRS; CDR2 reads YFSETQ. The CDR3 here is CASSLEGARYNEQFF. The CDR3 region has the DNA TGCGCCAGCAGCTTGGAGGGGGCGCGGTACAATGAGCAGTTCTTC. The whole variable domain, remainder taken from reference TRBV5-1 and TRBJ2-1, is KAGVTQTPRYLIKTRGQQVTLSCSPISGHRSVSWYQQTPGQGLQFLFEYFSETQRNKGNFPGRFSGRQFSNSRSEMNVSTLELGDSALYLCASSLEGARYNEQFFGPGTRLTVL.

The V call is TRBV7-2, the J call TRBJ2-7, with TRBD2 matching 11 bases. Germline CDR1 SGHTA, CDR2 FQGNSA. The junction had 9 bases not matched to a gene; V was cut back by 0 bases and J by 5 bases. The CDR3 contains 17 residues. This CDR3 is CASSLALSGRARDEQYF. CDR3 DNA sequence: TGTGCCAGCAGCTTAGCCCTTAGCGGGAGGGCCCGGGACGAGCAGTACTTC.

This clone was recorded only once. V is TRBV11-2 and J is TRBJ2-1; no reliable D call. From germline, CDR1 is SGHAT and CDR2 FQNNGV. This CDR3 comprises 13 residues. The V end lost 2 bases, the J end lost 6 bases, and 8 bases lay between the germline ends. CDR3 in DNA: TGTGCCAGCAGCTTACAGCCAGGCAATGAGCAGTTCTTC. Translation gives CASSLQPGNEQFF.

This sequence joins TRBV6-1 and TRBJ1-5; TRBD1 matches at 7 bases. The CDR3 length is 18 residues. J was trimmed by 0 bases and V by 4 bases; bases with no gene match: 12. Germline lookup yields CDR1 MNHNS and CDR2 SASEGT. In nucleotides, the CDR3 is TGTGCCAGCAGTGGACCTACAGGGGCGATTTATAGCAATCAGCCCCAGCATTTT. The encoded protein is CASSGPTGAIYSNQPQHF.